The rows below give T cell receptor beta chains drawn from one sample of a study of blood T cell repertoires in COVID-19. Measured with immunoSEQ multiplex PCR; TCRdb has only the in-frame clones, and not every one. Altogether some 270,000 clones are present, 80% to 90% being singletons, with the ten largest covering roughly 4%. The sequenced sample was PBMCs or T cells enriched from blood (not recorded which). The source of these receptors is a woman younger than 45 who had recovered from COVID-19. The CDR3 runs from the conserved cysteine through the conserved F or W. Each record gives: V gene, D gene, J gene, clone size, CDR3 DNA, CDR3 protein. The D gene is left open where the match is weak. Clone size is not always given. Where it is, it says once, few, many or a class for expanded clones.

TRBV7-9	TRBD1	TRBJ1-2	NA	TGCCTGGATAGTGTGCCGCAGGGGGCTTATGGCTACACCTTC	CLDSVPQGAYGYTF
TRBV19	TRBD1	TRBJ1-1	NA	TGTGCCAGTAGTGCAAGACAGGGGTCGAGCACTGAAGCTTTCTTT	CASSARQGSSTEAFF
TRBV9	TRBD1	TRBJ2-7	NA	TGTGCCAGCAGCGTAGGATCCCCAGGGGACAGGCTCGGCGAGCAGTACTTC	CASSVGSPGDRLGEQYF
TRBV11-2	TRBD1	TRBJ1-1	NA	TGTGCCAGCACCCTAGAGGGGGCACACAGGGGGAACACTGAAGCTTTCTTT	CASTLEGAHRGNTEAFF
TRBV28	TRBD1	TRBJ1-4	NA	TGTGCCAGCAGTTTATCGACAGGGACTGCGGAAAAACTGTTTTTT	CASSLSTGTAEKLFF
TRBV12-3/TRBV12-4	NA	TRBJ1-1	NA	TGTGCCAGCAGTCTACCGGACATTTTTGAAGCTTTCTTT	CASSLPDIFEAFF
TRBV29-1	NA	TRBJ1-5	NA	TGCAGCGTTGGCGGGGGCAATCAGCCCCAGCATTTT	CSVGGGNQPQHF
TRBV2	TRBD1	TRBJ2-7	NA	TGTGCCAGCAGCAACTACGGGGACAGGGTAAGGTACGAGCAGTACTTC	CASSNYGDRVRYEQYF
TRBV10-3	TRBD1	TRBJ2-2	NA	TGTGCCATCAGTGAAAAAAGACAGGGCCCCGGGGAGCTGTTTTTT	CAISEKRQGPGELFF
TRBV30	NA	TRBJ1-1	once	TGTGCCTGGAACCGAGGTGAGACTGAAGCTTTCTTT	CAWNRGETEAFF
TRBV2	NA	TRBJ1-1	NA	TGTGCCAGCAGTGAGGGGGGGGAGGAAGCTTTCTTT	CASSEGGEEAFF
TRBV6-5	NA	TRBJ1-2	NA	TGTGCCAGCAGTCCCGTGGACAGAAACTATGGCTACACCTTC	CASSPVDRNYGYTF
TRBV27	TRBD1	TRBJ1-1	NA	TGTGCCAGCAGTTTATTGGGGACAGGGGGCGGGAACACTGAAGCTTTCTTT	CASSLLGTGGGNTEAFF
TRBV7-2	NA	TRBJ1-2	NA	TGTGCCAGCAGCTTATTCGACAGCCTCTATGGCTACACCTTC	CASSLFDSLYGYTF
TRBV7-9	TRBD2	TRBJ2-1	NA	TGTGCCAGCAGCTTAGAGACTAGCGGGAATGAGCAGTTCTTC	CASSLETSGNEQFF
TRBV19	NA	TRBJ1-2	NA	TGTGCCAGTAGTACGCACAGGGTTACTGGATTTAACTATGGCTACACCTTC	CASSTHRVTGFNYGYTF
TRBV29-1	NA	TRBJ1-2	NA	TGCAGCGTTGGACAGAGAGCTAACTATGGCTACACCTTC	CSVGQRANYGYTF
TRBV19	NA	TRBJ1-2	NA	TGTGCAAGTACTGGGCGGGTTGGTGGCTATGGCTACACCTTC	CASTGRVGGYGYTF
TRBV3-1/TRBV3-2	NA	TRBJ1-2	NA	TGTGCCAGCAGCCCGGGGTATGGCTACACCTTC	CASSPGYGYTF
TRBV7-8	NA	TRBJ2-7	NA	TGTGCCAGCAGCCCCGCGTACGAGCAGTACTTC	CASSPAYEQYF
TRBV19	TRBD1	TRBJ1-6	NA	TGTGCCAGTATCCAACCGGGACAGGGGAATTCACCCCTCCACTTT	CASIQPGQGNSPLHF
TRBV11-2	NA	TRBJ2-7	NA	TGTGCCAGCACCCACGGTTGGGTTGGCGGATTGTCCTACGAGCAGTACTTC	CASTHGWVGGLSYEQYF
TRBV19	TRBD1	TRBJ1-5	NA	TGTGCCAGTAGTATGGGACAGGGTCCTTATAGCAATCAGCCCCAGCATTTT	CASSMGQGPYSNQPQHF
TRBV27	NA	TRBJ1-1	NA	TGTGCCAGCAGTTTCAATAGGAACACTGAAGCTTTCTTT	CASSFNRNTEAFF
TRBV5-1	NA	TRBJ2-2	few	TGCGCCAGCAGCTTGGTCCGAATGGGCCTGAAAAACACCGGGGAGCTGTTTTTT	CASSLVRMGLKNTGELFF
TRBV6-5	NA	TRBJ1-5	NA	TGTGCCAGCAGTTACAAGGCAGGGTACAATCAGCCCCAGCATTTT	CASSYKAGYNQPQHF
TRBV4-1	NA	TRBJ2-1	NA	TGCGCCAGCAGCCAAGGGCGGAGTACCTACAATGAGCAGTTCTTC	CASSQGRSTYNEQFF
TRBV28	NA	TRBJ1-1	NA	TGTGCCAGCAGTTTGGGGGGGGGCAGAGGCACTGAAGCTTTCTTT	CASSLGGGRGTEAFF
TRBV24-1	TRBD1	TRBJ1-1	NA	TGTGCCACCAGTGATCAGGGGGACACTGAAGCTTTCTTT	CATSDQGDTEAFF
TRBV6-5	TRBD1	TRBJ2-5	NA	TGTGCCAGCAGTTACGTACAGGGGATAGAGACCCAGTACTTC	CASSYVQGIETQYF
TRBV24-1	TRBD1	TRBJ1-5	NA	TGTGCCCCCCGGGACAGTTATCAGCCCCAGCATTTT	CAPRDSYQPQHF
TRBV28	TRBD2	TRBJ2-5	NA	TGTGCCAGCCTAGGGGCGGGAGCACCCACACAAGAGACCCAGTACTTC	CASLGAGAPTQETQYF
TRBV27	NA	TRBJ1-2	NA	TGTGCCAGCAGTTTTATCGGTGGCGGCTATGGCTACACCTTC	CASSFIGGGYGYTF
TRBV19	NA	TRBJ1-1	NA	TGTGCCAGTAGTATTCTGGGGGGGCCGGGCACTGAAGCTTTCTTT	CASSILGGPGTEAFF
TRBV19	NA	TRBJ2-7	NA	TGTGCCAGTAGTTCCCGTCAGCAGGACGAGCAGTACTTC	CASSSRQQDEQYF
TRBV11-1	TRBD1	TRBJ1-4	NA	TGTGCCAGCAGCTTGCGGGGACAGGGGGATGAAAAACTGTTTTTT	CASSLRGQGDEKLFF
TRBV5-4	NA	TRBJ1-2	NA	TGTGCCAGCAGCTCAAAGGGGGGCTACACCTTC	CASSSKGGYTF
TRBV11-2	NA	TRBJ2-7	NA	TGTGCCAGCAGCTTATACGGCCAGGGCCGAGACGAGCAGTACTTC	CASSLYGQGRDEQYF
TRBV28	NA	TRBJ1-2	NA	TGTGCCAGCAGCCTCGCGCATGGCTACACCTTC	CASSLAHGYTF
TRBV15	TRBD2	TRBJ2-3	NA	TGTGCCACCAGCAGAGATGAACCCCGGGGGGGCGGGGCAGATACGCAGTATTTT	CATSRDEPRGGGADTQYF
TRBV6-2/TRBV6-3	NA	TRBJ2-2	once	TGTGCCAGCAGTTACACGGCCCAGGACACCTTAACCGGGGAGCTGTTTTTT	CASSYTAQDTLTGELFF